Here is one T cell receptor (beta chain) with its context. The target antigen is unknown. This sample was taken from a study of CD8 T cell repertoires and HIV-1 epitope variants. Overall study context: Twenty-five autologous and known Gag and Nef epitope variant peptides each stimulated T cells separately. Epitopes were three Gag families plus Nef HW9 and YT9. Findings and limits, study-wide: This assay reports beta chains of antigen-expanded cells, not T cell function.

The CDR3 has 12 amino acids. Germline CDR1 and CDR2: SGDLS and YYNGEE. Between the trimmed V and J ends, which lost 3 bases and 4 bases, there was a span of 5 bases. This table comes from immunoSEQ multiplex PCR, and its TCRdb copy is limited to in-frame clones, with some not included. This table holds 7,300 or so clones, around three fifths found once. Sequencing was done on a sample of cultured CD8+ T cells derived from PBMCs. The chain combines TRBV9 with TRBJ2-1; D remains unclear. The sequence was obtained from a male donor with HIV. The CDR3: CASSASYNEQFF. The CDR3 DNA is TGTGCCAGCAGCGCCTCGTACAATGAGCAGTTCTTC.